Following are 22 T cell receptor beta chains from one sample sequenced in a study of T cells in Graves' hyperthyroidism and ophthalmopathy (dated by TCRdb to 2018 to 2020). The method was multiplex PCR. This sample was sequenced with an Illumina HiSeq 2000. TCR beta CDR3 regions were amplified from RNA transcripts. The first round of RT-PCR for the TCR CDR3 was performed with the HTBI primer set and the Qiagen OneStep RT-PCR kit. Using fastp at Q25 and MiXCR, TCRdb reprocessed the public reads and kept productive beta chains. All rows with the same CDR3 protein become a single entry with the most common DNA and genes. In all, the sample holds about 640,000 distinct CDR3 sequences, and roughly 20% of those were seen once. The ten top clones hold 34% of the sample. The specimen sequenced was blood. These receptors were collected from a man between 25 and 39 years old with Graves' ophthalmopathy.

This chain links TRBV20-1 with TRBJ2-7, with D unresolved. Germline V lookup: CDR1 DFQATT, CDR2 SNEGSKA (reference sequence). This CDR3 region has 13 residues. V was clipped by 3 bases and J by 2 bases, with 11 bases between them. The CDR3 protein is CSARSRLTYEQYF. CDR3 DNA: TGCAGTGCTAGGAGCAGGCTAACCTACGAGCAGTACTTC.

The V call is TRBV6-4, the J call TRBJ2-1, with 8 bases lining up with TRBD2. Germline loops: CDR1 MRHNA, CDR2 SNTAGT. Germline trimming cut 5 bases from V and 8 bases from J; bases unmatched to any gene: 11. CDR3 size: 15 residues. The CDR3, as DNA: TGTGCCAGCAGTTACTGGGGACTAGTTAGCGATGAGCAGTTCTTC. It translates to CASSYWGLVSDEQFF.

The chain uses TRBV15 and TRBJ2-3, with D possibly matching TRBD1 (6 bases). The CDR3 length is 16 residues. Germline V CDR1 and CDR2: LNHNV, YYDKDF (reference sequence). CDR3 nucleotides: TGTGCTTTCAAACGACGGGACAAACAGATTCCAGATACGCAGTATTTT. Translated: CAFKRRDKQIPDTQYF.

This clonotype has more than one count but fewer than ten. The genes are TRBV7-3 and TRBJ2-1, with 9 bases lining up with TRBD1. Germline V gene sequence: CDR1 SGHTA, CDR2 FQGTGA. The CDR3 contains 18 residues. V lost 1 base and J lost 3; bases outside the gene matches: 10. The CDR3 sequence is CASSLRGGAGQGYNEQFF. The CDR3 region has the DNA TGTGCCAGCAGCTTAAGAGGGGGGGCGGGACAGGGCTACAATGAGCAGTTCTTC.

This clonotype came up a few times. The chain uses TRBV20-1 and TRBJ2-3; no reliable D call. CDR3 size: 13 residues. The germline V and J ends were trimmed by 1 base and 3 bases, with 8 bases remaining between them. Germline-derived CDR1 and CDR2 are DFQATT and SNEGSKA (reference sequence). The DNA of the CDR3 is TGCAGTGCTAGAGCGAATCCTACAGATACGCAGTATTTT. This sequence encodes CSARANPTDTQYF.

The rearrangement joins TRBV20-1 to TRBJ1-1; D might be TRBD1 (5 bases). From germline, CDR1 is DFQATT and CDR2 SNEGSKA (reference sequence). The CDR3 is 15 residues long. Between the trimmed V and J ends, which lost 0 bases and 3 bases, there was a span of 14 bases. This CDR3 is CSARDAAGWDTEAFF. The CDR3 nucleotides read TGCAGTGCTAGAGATGCGGCAGGGTGGGACACTGAAGCTTTCTTT.

The genes are TRBV27 and TRBJ1-4, with D unclear. This CDR3 has 13 amino acids. Germline-derived CDR1 and CDR2 are MNHEY and SMNVEV (reference sequence). V shed 6 bases and J shed 5 bases, with 10 bases lying between them. The CDR3: CASSRRENEKLFF. The CDR3 DNA reads as TGTGCCAGCAGCAGAAGGGAGAATGAAAAACTGTTTTTT.

V is TRBV30 and J is TRBJ1-4; D perhaps matches TRBD1 (5 bases). V was cut by 2 bases and J by 2 bases, with 12 bases left in between. CDR1 GTSNPN and CDR2 SVGIG come from the germline V gene (reference sequence). The CDR3 length is 15 residues. The CDR3 loop is CAWSTQRGTNEKLFF. For the CDR3, the DNA is TGTGCCTGGAGTACACAACGGGGGACTAATGAAAAACTGTTTTTT.

The chain links TRBV29-1 to TRBJ1-2; TRBD1 aligns across 9 bases. CDR3 length: 15 residues. V lost 5 bases, J lost 4 bases, and 11 bases stayed unmatched. CDR1 is SQVTM and CDR2 is ANQGSEA in the germline V gene. DNA of the CDR3: TGCAGCGTTCAAGCTCAACAGGGGGCCGCCTATGGCTACACCTTC. Translated: CSVQAQQGAAYGYTF.

Many counts were recorded for this clonotype. This chain joins TRBV28 and TRBJ2-5, with TRBD2 as a possible D gene (6 bases). Germline lookup yields CDR1 MDHEN and CDR2 SYDVKM. The CDR3 length is 15 residues. The V and J ends lost 3 bases and 4 bases respectively, with 15 bases between them. The DNA of the CDR3 is TGTGCCAGCAGTTTCGGGGGAATAGCGCTAGAGACCCAGTACTTC. It specifies CASSFGGIALETQYF.

The V call is TRBV24-1, the J call TRBJ2-1, with TRBD1 identical over 8 bases. V was pared by 0 bases and J by 5 bases, with 5 bases of the junction left unmatched. There are 16 residues in the CDR3. Per germline, CDR1 KGHDR and CDR2 SFDVKD. The CDR3 sequence: CATSDLAGGAHNEQFF. The CDR3 DNA is TGTGCCACCAGTGATTTGGCAGGGGGCGCCCACAATGAGCAGTTCTTC.

This clonotype has a count of ten or more. The V call is TRBV27, the J call TRBJ2-1, with D perhaps TRBD2 (5 bases). Germline V gives CDR1 MNHEY, CDR2 SMNVEV (reference sequence). The CDR3 covers 13 residues. V dropped 0 bases and J dropped 5 bases, with 5 bases sitting between them. The CDR3: CASSLSGDNEQFF. CDR3 in DNA: TGTGCCAGCAGTTTATCCGGGGACAATGAGCAGTTCTTC.

The chain couples TRBV3-1 to TRBJ2-1, with D perhaps matching TRBD1 (6 bases). This CDR3 has 20 amino acids. Trimming stripped 0 bases from V and 0 bases from J, with 21 bases between. Germline CDR1 reads LGHDT; CDR2 reads YNNKEL (reference sequence). The CDR3 loop is CASSQDRPGANSSSYNEQFF. The CDR3 bases are TGTGCCAGCAGCCAAGATAGGCCAGGGGCGAACTCAAGCTCCTACAATGAGCAGTTCTTC.

This clonotype occurred a few times. The chain recombines TRBV30 with TRBJ2-7; the D is unclear. Germline V gene lookup returns CDR1 GTSNPN and CDR2 SVGIG (reference sequence). V shed 4 bases and J shed 2 bases, with 12 bases lying between them. The CDR3 sequence is 13 residues long. Here the CDR3 reads CAWTPRDPYEQYF. The CDR3 DNA sequence: TGTGCCTGGACTCCTAGGGATCCCTACGAGCAGTACTTC.

About this clonotype: A much larger clone differs from this one at a single base, so this may be a read error. V gene TRBV7-2 combines with J gene TRBJ2-7; possible D gene TRBD2, 6 bases. The V gene's germline CDR1 is SGHTA and CDR2 FQGNSA. The CDR3 covers 15 residues. CDR3 sequence (DNA): TGTGCCAGCAGCTTAGTACTAGCAGGGACCTACGAGCAGCACTTC. Translation: CASSLVLAGTYEQHF.

The V call is TRBV7-9, the J call TRBJ2-2; tentatively, D is TRBD1 (11 bases). CDR1 and CDR2 from the germline V gene are SEHNR and FQNEAQ (reference sequence). The length of the CDR3 is 24 residues. Trimming took off 2 bases at V and 1 base at J, with 35 bases between the two ends. CDR3 in amino acids: CASSLPRDRGYGLADVMNTGELFF. Here the CDR3 DNA reads TGTGCCAGCAGCTTACCGCGGGACAGGGGGTATGGACTAGCGGACGTAATGAACACCGGGGAGCTGTTTTTT.

This clonotype came up a few times. V usage is TRBV7-2 and J usage is TRBJ2-1; 10 nucleotides align to TRBD1. The germline V gene has CDR1 SGHTA and CDR2 FQGNSA. V dropped 0 bases and J dropped 5; count of bases not matched to a gene: 7. The CDR3 is 17 amino acids. CDR3 sequence (DNA): TGTGCCAGCAGCTTAGCTATCGCGGACAGGGGGAACAATGAGCAGTTCTTC. The encoded protein is CASSLAIADRGNNEQFF.

This clonotype appeared many times. The CDR3, as DNA: TGCGCCAGCAGCTTACCGGGACTGGCAAGCAATGAGCAGTTCTTC. Its translation: CASSLPGLASNEQFF. The V call is TRBV5-1, the J call TRBJ2-1; a possible D gene is TRBD2 (6 bases). Germline V CDR1 and CDR2: SGHRS, YFSETQ. The germline V and J ends were trimmed by 2 bases and 6 bases, with 15 bases remaining between them. The CDR3 spans 15 residues.

This clonotype was seen only once. The chain is built from TRBV6-2 or TRBV6-3 and TRBJ2-7; the match to TRBD1 covers 9 bases. The length of the CDR3 is 16 residues. The junction had 10 bases not matched to a gene; V was cut back by 2 bases and J by 5 bases. CDR1 and CDR2 from the germline V gene are MNHEY and SVGEGT. CDR3 in DNA: TGTGCCAGCAGTTACAATGTGGGACAGGGTGCAGACGAGCAGTACTTC. Translating gives CASSYNVGQGADEQYF.

The chain is built from TRBV6-2 or TRBV6-3 and TRBJ2-1; D is tentatively TRBD1 or TRBD2 (5 bases each). The CDR3 runs to 15 residues. Germline lookup yields CDR1 MNHEY and CDR2 SVGEGT. The V gene lost 7 bases and the J gene lost 8 bases, with 21 bases spanning the gap. The CDR3 is CASTKGPELAHEQFF. CDR3 in DNA: TGTGCCAGCACTAAGGGACCGGAGTTGGCCCATGAGCAGTTCTTC.

This clonotype occurred many times. This chain links TRBV7-2 with TRBJ2-3; D remains ambiguous. The ends were cut back, 2 bases at V and 5 bases at J, with 11 bases in the middle. CDR1 is SGHTA, CDR2 FQGNSA, per germline. CDR3 length equals 14 residues. Here the CDR3 DNA reads TGTGCCAGCAGCTTATCAAGGGCTGGAGATACGCAGTATTTT. The encoded protein is CASSLSRAGDTQYF.

This clonotype was seen only a few times. This chain links TRBV10-2 with TRBJ2-7; 12 bases agree with TRBD2. This CDR3 contains 15 residues. Germline values: CDR1 WSHSY, CDR2 SAAADI. The J segment lost 3 bases and the V segment lost 5 bases, leaving 5 bases of the junction unmatched. CDR3 region: CASSIILAGGYEQYF. The CDR3 DNA follows: TGCGCCAGCAGTATCATACTAGCGGGGGGCTACGAGCAGTACTTC.